The following is a T cell receptor (beta chain) sequence with its context. This specimen comes from a study of blood T cell repertoires in COVID-19. Study details: Samples representing acute and convalescent COVID-19 were sourced from the United States, Italy and Spain. PBMCs, B-cell-depleted T cells, or T cells provided the cDNA or gDNA that made up the material.

The Seattle site enrolled patients during active infection and followed them longitudinally. Profiling relied on immunoSEQ multiplex PCR, and the TCRdb table lists in-frame clones only, not all of them. The sample has over 55,000 clones; 80% to 85% are singletons. The ends were cut back, 1 base at V and 3 bases at J, with 6 bases in the middle. Germline V gives CDR1 SEHNR, CDR2 FQNEAQ (reference sequence). The CDR3 consists of 13 residues. The sequencing sample was made of peripheral blood. V usage is TRBV7-9 and J usage is TRBJ2-5; tentative D call: TRBD1 (5 bases). This sequence originates from a man of 80 years or more with COVID-19, enrolled during active disease. In DNA form, the CDR3 reads TGTGCCAGCAGCTTAGTAGGGGAAGAGACCCAGTACTTC. Translating gives CASSLVGEETQYF.